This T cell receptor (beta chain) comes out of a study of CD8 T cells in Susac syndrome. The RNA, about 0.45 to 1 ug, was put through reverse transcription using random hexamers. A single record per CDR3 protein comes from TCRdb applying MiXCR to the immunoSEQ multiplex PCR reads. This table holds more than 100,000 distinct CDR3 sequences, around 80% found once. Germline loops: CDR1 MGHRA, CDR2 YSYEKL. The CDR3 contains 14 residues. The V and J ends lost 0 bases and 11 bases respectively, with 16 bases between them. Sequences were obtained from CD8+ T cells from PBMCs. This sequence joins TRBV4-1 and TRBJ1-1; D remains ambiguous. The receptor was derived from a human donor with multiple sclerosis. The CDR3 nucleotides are TGCGCCAGCAGCCAAGAACGAGTAAACCCCTGGGCTTTCTTT. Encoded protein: CASSQERVNPWAFF.